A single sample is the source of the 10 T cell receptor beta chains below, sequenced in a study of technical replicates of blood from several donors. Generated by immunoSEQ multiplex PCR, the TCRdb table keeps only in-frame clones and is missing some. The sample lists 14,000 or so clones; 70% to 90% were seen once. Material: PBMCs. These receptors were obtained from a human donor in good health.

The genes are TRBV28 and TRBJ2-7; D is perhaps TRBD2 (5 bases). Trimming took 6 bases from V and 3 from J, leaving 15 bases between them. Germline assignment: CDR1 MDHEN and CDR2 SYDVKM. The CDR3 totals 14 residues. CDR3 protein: CASSLLGGSYEQYF. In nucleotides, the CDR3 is TGTGCCAGCAGCCTCCTAGGTGGGAGCTACGAGCAGTACTTC.

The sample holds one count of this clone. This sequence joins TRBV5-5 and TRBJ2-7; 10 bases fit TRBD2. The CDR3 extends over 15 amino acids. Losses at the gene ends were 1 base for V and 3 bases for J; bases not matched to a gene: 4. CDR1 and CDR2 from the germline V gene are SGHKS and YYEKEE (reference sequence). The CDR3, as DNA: TGTGCCAGCAGCTTGAAAGGACTAGCGGACTACGAGCAGTACTTC. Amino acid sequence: CASSLKGLADYEQYF.

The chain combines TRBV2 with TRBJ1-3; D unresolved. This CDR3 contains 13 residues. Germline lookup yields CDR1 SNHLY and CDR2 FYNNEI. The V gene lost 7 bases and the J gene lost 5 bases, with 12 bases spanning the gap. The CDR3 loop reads CASTPFERNTIYF. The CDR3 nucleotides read TGTGCCAGCACCCCCTTTGAGCGAAACACCATATATTTT.

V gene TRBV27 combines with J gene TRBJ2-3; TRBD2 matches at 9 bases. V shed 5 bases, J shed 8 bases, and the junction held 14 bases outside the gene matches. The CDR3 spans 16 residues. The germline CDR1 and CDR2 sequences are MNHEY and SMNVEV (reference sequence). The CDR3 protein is CASSLGAGGGSGTQYF. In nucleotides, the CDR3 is TGTGCCAGCAGTCTCGGGGCGGGAGGGGGGAGCGGTACGCAGTATTTT.

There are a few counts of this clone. The DNA for the CDR3 is TGTGCCAGCAGCCCTAGCAGGGACAAAGCTAACTATGGCTACACCTTC. The encoded protein is CASSPSRDKANYGYTF. The rearrangement uses TRBV7-6 and TRBJ1-2; D might be TRBD1 (6 bases). Germline V lookup: CDR1 SGHVS, CDR2 FNYEAQ. Trimming removed 5 bases from V and 0 bases from J, with 16 bases in between. The CDR3 length is 16 residues.

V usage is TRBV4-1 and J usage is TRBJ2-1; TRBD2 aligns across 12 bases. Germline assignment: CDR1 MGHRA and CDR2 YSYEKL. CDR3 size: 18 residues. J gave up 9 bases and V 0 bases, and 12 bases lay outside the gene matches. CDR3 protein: CASSQEGRGASGRAEQFF. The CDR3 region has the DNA TGCGCCAGCAGCCAAGAGGGGCGCGGGGCTAGCGGGAGGGCTGAGCAGTTCTTC.

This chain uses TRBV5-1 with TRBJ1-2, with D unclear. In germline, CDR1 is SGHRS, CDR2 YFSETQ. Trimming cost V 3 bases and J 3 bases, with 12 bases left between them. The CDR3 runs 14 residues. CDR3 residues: CASSYSGIDYGYTF. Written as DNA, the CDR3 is TGCGCCAGCAGCTACTCCGGGATCGACTATGGCTACACCTTC.

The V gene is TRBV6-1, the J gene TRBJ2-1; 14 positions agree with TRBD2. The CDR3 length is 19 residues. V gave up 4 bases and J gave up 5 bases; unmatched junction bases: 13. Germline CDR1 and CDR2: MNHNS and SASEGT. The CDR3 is CASSAEGTSGSNEDNEQFF. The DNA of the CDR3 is TGTGCCAGCAGTGCGGAGGGGACTAGCGGGAGTAATGAGGACAATGAGCAGTTCTTC.

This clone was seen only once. CDR3 DNA sequence: TGTGCCAGCAGTGACCAGACAGGGGGTGACTATGGCTACACCTTC. This sequence encodes CASSDQTGGDYGYTF. The chain uses TRBV6-4 and TRBJ1-2; 9 bases are shared with TRBD1. Trimming cost V 2 bases and J 3 bases; bases outside gene matches: 4. The CDR3 runs to 15 residues. Germline CDR1 reads MRHNA; CDR2 reads SNTAGT.

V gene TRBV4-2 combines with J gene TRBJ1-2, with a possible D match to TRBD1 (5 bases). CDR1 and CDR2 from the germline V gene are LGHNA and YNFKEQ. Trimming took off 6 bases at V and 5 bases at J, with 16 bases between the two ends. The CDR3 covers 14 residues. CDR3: CASRAFAGMYGYTF. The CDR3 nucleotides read TGTGCCAGCAGGGCTTTTGCAGGGATGTATGGCTACACCTTC.